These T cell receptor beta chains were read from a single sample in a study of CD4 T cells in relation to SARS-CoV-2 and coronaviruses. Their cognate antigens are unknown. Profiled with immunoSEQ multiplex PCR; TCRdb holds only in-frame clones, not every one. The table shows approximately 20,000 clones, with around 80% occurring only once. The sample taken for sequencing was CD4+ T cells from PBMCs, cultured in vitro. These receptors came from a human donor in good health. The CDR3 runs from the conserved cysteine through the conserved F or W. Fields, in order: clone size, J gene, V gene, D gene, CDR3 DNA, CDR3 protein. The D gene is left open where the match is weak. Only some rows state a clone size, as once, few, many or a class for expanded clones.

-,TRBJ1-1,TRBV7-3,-,TGTGCCAGCAGCTCGGGCCCGAACACTGAAGCTTTCTTT,CASSSGPNTEAFF
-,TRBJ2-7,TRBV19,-,TGTGCCAGTAGTAATCAGGGGGGGAACGAGCAGTACTTC,CASSNQGGNEQYF
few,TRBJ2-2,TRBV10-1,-,TGCGCCAGCAGTAGACAGGTCACCGGGGAGCTGTTTTTT,CASSRQVTGELFF
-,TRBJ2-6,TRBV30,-,TGTGCCTGGTTGACAGTTTACGCCTCTGGGGCCAACGTCCTGACTTTC,CAWLTVYASGANVLTF
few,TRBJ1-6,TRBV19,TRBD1,TGTGCCAGTAGTATCCTTCTACCGGGACAGGGGAATTCACCCCTCCACTTT,CASSILLPGQGNSPLHF
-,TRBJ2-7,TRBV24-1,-,TGTGCCACCAGTGACGGGACCTACGAGCAGTACTTC,CATSDGTYEQYF
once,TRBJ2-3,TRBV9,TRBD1,TGTGCCAGCAGCGTGGAAGGGACAGTAGCCCGGGGGCAGTATTTT,CASSVEGTVARGQYF
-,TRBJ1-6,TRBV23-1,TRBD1,TGCGCCAGCAGAAAATCCAAGGGACAGGGTGATTCACCCCTCCACTTT,CASRKSKGQGDSPLHF
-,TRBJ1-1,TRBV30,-,TGTGCCTGGGAATTATTGAACACTGAAGCTTTCTTT,CAWELLNTEAFF
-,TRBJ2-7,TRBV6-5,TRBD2,TGTGCCAGCACCTCTGGGGTAGCGGGGGCCTACGAGCAGTACTTC,CASTSGVAGAYEQYF
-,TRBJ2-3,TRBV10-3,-,TGTGCCATCAGCTCAGGGGTGAGCACAGATACGCAGTATTTT,CAISSGVSTDTQYF
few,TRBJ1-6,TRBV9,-,TGTGCCAGCAGCCCGAGTGGGGCCCTCAATTCACCCCTCCACTTT,CASSPSGALNSPLHF
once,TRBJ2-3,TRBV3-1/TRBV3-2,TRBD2,TGTGCCAGCAGCCAAGATGCGGGACTAGCGGGCCTCACAGATACGCAGTATTTT,CASSQDAGLAGLTDTQYF
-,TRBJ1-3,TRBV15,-,TGTGCCACCTCGGTTTCTGGAAACACCATATATTTT,CATSVSGNTIYF
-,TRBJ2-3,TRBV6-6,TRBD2,TGTGCCAGCAGTTACGGACTAGAGGCAGATACGCAGTATTTT,CASSYGLEADTQYF
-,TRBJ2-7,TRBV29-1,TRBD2,TGCAGCGCCGATGGCATTCCGCCGGGGGGATTGAACGAGCAGTACTTC,CSADGIPPGGLNEQYF
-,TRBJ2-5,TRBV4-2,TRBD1,TGTGCCAGCAGCCAAGTGGACAGGGCGGGAGAGACCCAGTACTTC,CASSQVDRAGETQYF
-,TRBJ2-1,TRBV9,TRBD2,TGTGCCAGCAGCGTAGCGGTAGCGGGAGGGCCTGGGGGTGAGCAGTTCTTC,CASSVAVAGGPGGEQFF
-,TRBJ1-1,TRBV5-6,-,TGTGCCAGCGTAAGCGGGGGGGTTTCTGAAGCTTTCTTT,CASVSGGVSEAFF
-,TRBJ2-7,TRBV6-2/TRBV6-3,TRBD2,TGTGCCAGCAGTGGTAGCGGGGCTTCCTACGAGCAGTACTTC,CASSGSGASYEQYF
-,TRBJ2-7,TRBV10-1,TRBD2,TGCGCCAGCAGTGTGGGAGGGAACGAGCAGTACTTC,CASSVGGNEQYF
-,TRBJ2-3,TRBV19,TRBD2,TGTGCCAGTAGTATCCGAGCGGGAGGGATCCCAGATACGCAGTATTTT,CASSIRAGGIPDTQYF
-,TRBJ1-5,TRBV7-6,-,TGTGCCAGCAGCTTGCAGGCGGATAGCAATCAGCCCCAGCATTTT,CASSLQADSNQPQHF
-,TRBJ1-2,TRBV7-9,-,TGTGCCAGCAGATCCTCCGGGACCCCCGGGGGCTATGGCTACACCTTC,CASRSSGTPGGYGYTF
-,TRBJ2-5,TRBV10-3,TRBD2,TGTGCCATCAGTGAGGGGGGAGGGCCGAGGAACTTC,CAISEGGGPRNF
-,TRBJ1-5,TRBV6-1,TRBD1,TGTGCCAGCAGTGATTACAGGGGGGCTGTTCAGCCCCAGCATTTT,CASSDYRGAVQPQHF
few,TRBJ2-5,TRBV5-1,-,TGCGCCAGCAGTTGGGGGGACACCGATCAAGAGACCCAGTACTTC,CASSWGDTDQETQYF
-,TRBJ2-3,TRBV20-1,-,TGCAGTGCTAGTAGCTTCCGGGATACCACAGATACGCAGTATTTT,CSASSFRDTTDTQYF
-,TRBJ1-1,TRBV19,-,TGTGCCAGTAGTTTAACAGGGCTGTCTGAAGCTTTCTTT,CASSLTGLSEAFF
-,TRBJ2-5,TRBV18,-,TGTGCCAGCTCATCAAACCGGGACCAAGAGACCCAGTACTTC,CASSSNRDQETQYF
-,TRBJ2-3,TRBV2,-,TGTGCCAGCAGTGAAGGCGTTCCGCAGTATTTT,CASSEGVPQYF
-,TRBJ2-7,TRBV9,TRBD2,TGTGCCAGCAGCGTAGGACAGTTCGGGGTCGGGGGGTACTACGAGCAGTACTTC,CASSVGQFGVGGYYEQYF
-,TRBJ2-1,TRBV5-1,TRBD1,TGCGCCAGCAGCTTGATCACAGGGGCCAATGAGCAGTTCTTC,CASSLITGANEQFF
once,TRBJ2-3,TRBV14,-,TGTGCCAGCAGCCAAGTAGGTCAACCCACAGATACGCAGTATTTT,CASSQVGQPTDTQYF
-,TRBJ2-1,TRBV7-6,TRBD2,TGTGCCAGCAGCTTACAGCTAGCGGGAGCCGTTTGGAGTGAGCAGTTCTTC,CASSLQLAGAVWSEQFF
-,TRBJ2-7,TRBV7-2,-,TGTGCCAGCAGCTTAGGGGTTGACTACGAGCAGTACTTC,CASSLGVDYEQYF
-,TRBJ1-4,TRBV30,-,TGTGCCTGGAGCGGACTGGGGGCAACTAATGAAAAACTGTTTTTT,CAWSGLGATNEKLFF
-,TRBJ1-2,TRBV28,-,TGTGCCAGCAGTGGACAGAGAAACTATGGCTACACCTTC,CASSGQRNYGYTF
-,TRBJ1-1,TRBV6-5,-,-,CASSYFGPLNTEAFF
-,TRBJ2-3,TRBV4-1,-,TGCGCCAGCAGCCGTCCCGGCGGCAGATCCCAAATAACTAGCACAGATACGCAGTATTTT,CASSRPGGRSQITSTDTQYF
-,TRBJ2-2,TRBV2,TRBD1,TGTGCCAGCAGTAGGGACAGGGGGACCGGGGAGCTGTTTTTT,CASSRDRGTGELFF
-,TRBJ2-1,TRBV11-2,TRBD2,TGTGCCAGCACCTTAGCGGGCTCCTACAATGAGCAGTTCTTC,CASTLAGSYNEQFF
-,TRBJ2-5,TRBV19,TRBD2,TGTGCCAGTAGTATAGTAACTAGCGGGACGGGGGAGACCCAGTACTTC,CASSIVTSGTGETQYF
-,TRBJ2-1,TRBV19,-,TGTGCCAGTAGTATTATAAATGAGCAGTTCTTC,CASSIINEQFF
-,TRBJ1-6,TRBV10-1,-,TGCGCCAGCAGTAATTCCAGGGGTTCGGCCCTCCACTTT,CASSNSRGSALHF
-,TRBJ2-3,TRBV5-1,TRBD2,TGCGCCAGCAGCGGGCGGGGCGGGAGGGCCGAGGATACGCAGTATTTT,CASSGRGGRAEDTQYF
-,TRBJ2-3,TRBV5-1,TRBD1,TGCGCCAGCAGCACCGGGACAGCCACTAGCACAGATACGCAGTATTTT,CASSTGTATSTDTQYF
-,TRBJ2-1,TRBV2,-,TGTGCCAGCACCCCGGGTCGGGACAATGAGCAGTTCTTC,CASTPGRDNEQFF
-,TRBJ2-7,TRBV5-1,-,TGCGCCAGCAGCTTGAGTGGGGCCTCCTACGAGCAGTACTTC,CASSLSGASYEQYF